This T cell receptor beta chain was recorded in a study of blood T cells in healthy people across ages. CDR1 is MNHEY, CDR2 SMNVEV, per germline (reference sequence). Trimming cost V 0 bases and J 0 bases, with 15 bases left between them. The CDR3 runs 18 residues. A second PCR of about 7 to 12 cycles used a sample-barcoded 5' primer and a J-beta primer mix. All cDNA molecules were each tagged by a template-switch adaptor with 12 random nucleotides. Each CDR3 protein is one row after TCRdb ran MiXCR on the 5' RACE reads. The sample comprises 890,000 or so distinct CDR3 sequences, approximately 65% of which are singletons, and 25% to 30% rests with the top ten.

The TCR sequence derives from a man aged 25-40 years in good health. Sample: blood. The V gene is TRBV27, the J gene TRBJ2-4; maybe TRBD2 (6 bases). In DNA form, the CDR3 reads TGTGCCAGCAGTTTATCCCCGGGACTCGTGGGAGCCAAAAACATTCAGTACTTC. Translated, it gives CASSLSPGLVGAKNIQYF.